These T cell receptor beta chains were read from a single sample in a study of cytomegalovirus exposure and HLA in healthy donors. Method: immunoSEQ multiplex PCR; TCRdb's copy keeps in-frame clones and lacks some. The data hold over 200,000 clones, with around 87% observed a single time. Sequencing used PBMCs. These receptors were obtained from a woman under 30 in good health and CMV-seropositive. CDR3s include the opening cysteine and the closing phenylalanine or tryptophan. Each record gives: V gene, D gene, CDR3 length, J gene, clone size, CDR3 protein, CDR3 DNA. D genes are given only for firm matches. Part of the rows lack a size; the others show once, few, many or a class for expanded clones.

V gene: TRBV19
D gene: TRBD2
CDR3 length: 14
J gene: TRBJ2-1
clone size: once
CDR3 protein: CASSTAGTSHEQFF
CDR3 DNA: TGTGCCAGTAGTACGGCCGGGACTAGCCATGAGCAGTTCTTC

V gene: TRBV6-6
D gene: TRBD2
CDR3 length: 15
J gene: TRBJ2-7
clone size: .
CDR3 protein: CASSYSSGRGNEQYF
CDR3 DNA: TGTGCCAGCAGTTACTCAAGCGGGAGGGGTAACGAGCAGTACTTC

V gene: TRBV6-5
D gene: TRBD2
CDR3 length: 11
J gene: TRBJ2-1
clone size: few
CDR3 protein: CASSRGDEQFF
CDR3 DNA: TGTGCCAGCAGTCGGGGGGACGAGCAGTTCTTC

V gene: TRBV11-2
D gene: TRBD2
CDR3 length: 16
J gene: TRBJ2-2
clone size: .
CDR3 protein: CASRKIRGGRAGELFF
CDR3 DNA: TGTGCCAGCAGGAAAATTCGGGGCGGGAGGGCCGGGGAGCTGTTTTTT

V gene: TRBV9
D gene: TRBD1
CDR3 length: 14
J gene: TRBJ2-7
clone size: .
CDR3 protein: CASSLGDSTYEQYF
CDR3 DNA: TGTGCCAGCAGCCTTGGGGACAGCACCTACGAGCAGTACTTC

V gene: TRBV2
D gene: .
CDR3 length: 13
J gene: TRBJ1-5
clone size: .
CDR3 protein: CASSDSPGQPQHF
CDR3 DNA: TGTGCCAGCAGTGATTCGCCCGGGCAGCCCCAGCATTTT

V gene: TRBV28
D gene: .
CDR3 length: 13
J gene: TRBJ1-1
clone size: once
CDR3 protein: CASFWGVDTEAFF
CDR3 DNA: TGTGCCAGCTTCTGGGGGGTGGACACTGAAGCTTTCTTT

V gene: TRBV29-1
D gene: TRBD1
CDR3 length: 13
J gene: TRBJ1-1
clone size: .
CDR3 protein: CSVLGQINTEAFF
CDR3 DNA: TGCAGCGTGCTGGGACAGATAAACACTGAAGCTTTCTTT

V gene: TRBV25-1
D gene: .
CDR3 length: 14
J gene: TRBJ1-5
clone size: .
CDR3 protein: CASSESRTGQPQHF
CDR3 DNA: TGTGCCAGCAGTGAATCTCGTACGGGTCAGCCCCAGCATTTT

V gene: TRBV6-5
D gene: .
CDR3 length: 12
J gene: TRBJ2-7
clone size: .
CDR3 protein: CASSYPRGEQYF
CDR3 DNA: TGTGCCAGCAGTTACCCCCGGGGGGAGCAGTACTTC

V gene: TRBV6-5
D gene: .
CDR3 length: 14
J gene: TRBJ1-5
clone size: .
CDR3 protein: CASSPDRRGQPQHF
CDR3 DNA: TGTGCCAGCAGTCCCGACAGGCGTGGGCAGCCCCAGCATTTT

V gene: TRBV28
D gene: .
CDR3 length: 14
J gene: TRBJ1-2
clone size: .
CDR3 protein: CASSLAGAGYGYTF
CDR3 DNA: TGTGCCAGCAGTTTGGCAGGGGCGGGCTATGGCTACACCTTC

V gene: TRBV30
D gene: .
CDR3 length: 16
J gene: TRBJ1-5
clone size: .
CDR3 protein: CAWSVRGGPSNQPQHF
CDR3 DNA: TGTGCCTGGAGTGTACGGGGAGGTCCTAGCAATCAGCCCCAGCATTTT

V gene: TRBV6-5
D gene: TRBD2
CDR3 length: 15
J gene: TRBJ2-1
clone size: few
CDR3 protein: CASTSRTSGYNEQFF
CDR3 DNA: TGTGCCAGCACTTCCCGGACTAGCGGATACAATGAGCAGTTCTTC

V gene: TRBV6-4
D gene: TRBD2
CDR3 length: 14
J gene: TRBJ2-3
clone size: many
CDR3 protein: CASSDSREPDTQYF
CDR3 DNA: TGTGCCAGCAGTGACTCGCGGGAGCCAGATACGCAGTATTTT

V gene: TRBV6-5
D gene: TRBD2
CDR3 length: 16
J gene: TRBJ2-7
clone size: .
CDR3 protein: CASSYSTSGSSYEQYF
CDR3 DNA: TGTGCCAGCAGTTACTCGACTAGCGGGAGCTCCTACGAGCAGTACTTC

V gene: TRBV5-1
D gene: TRBD1
CDR3 length: 15
J gene: TRBJ2-5
clone size: .
CDR3 protein: CASSPDRVGQETQYF
CDR3 DNA: TGCGCCAGCAGCCCCGACAGGGTGGGTCAAGAGACCCAGTACTTC